These 30 T cell receptor beta chains originate from one sample sequenced in a study of identical twins (dated by TCRdb to about 2016). The library was made by 5' RACE. These reads were obtained on an Illumina HiSeq 2000. Using fastp at Q25 and MiXCR, TCRdb reprocessed the public reads and kept productive beta chains. One record per CDR3 amino acid sequence lists the most common genes and DNA. This sample comprises 1.5 million to 2 million distinct CDR3 sequences, more than 30% of them detected only once. About 0.27% of the sample is taken by the ten largest. The source material was cord blood. These receptors all stem from a newborn girl in good health.

This clonotype appeared a few times. The chain has TRBV4-1 and TRBJ2-7, with 8 positions matching TRBD1. V shed 1 base and J 3 bases; nucleotides not matched to a gene: 5. Germline V gives CDR1 MGHRA, CDR2 YSYEKL. The CDR3 spans 15 residues. CDR3 bases: TGCGCCAGCAGCCAAGCTTCCGGGACAGGCTACGAGCAGTACTTC. Its translation: CASSQASGTGYEQYF.

The V call is TRBV9, the J call TRBJ2-2; D is uncertain. V lost 0 bases, J lost 6 bases, and 12 bases lay in between. The CDR3 has 15 residues. CDR1 and CDR2 (germline): SGDLS, YYNGEE. DNA of the CDR3: TGTGCCAGCAGCGTAGATGTCACCTCCTCCGGGGAGCTGTTTTTT. Protein: CASSVDVTSSGELFF.

The chain combines TRBV5-1 with TRBJ2-5; the D call may be TRBD1 or TRBD2 (5 bases each). The V and J ends lost 1 base and 4 bases respectively, with 14 bases between them. This CDR3 spans 15 amino acids. Per germline, CDR1 SGHRS and CDR2 YFSETQ. The chain's CDR3 is CASSLSLGVGETQYF. The CDR3 nucleotides are TGCGCCAGCAGCTTGTCGTTGGGGGTGGGAGAGACCCAGTACTTC. The full variable domain, with the rest looked up from reference TRBV5-1 and TRBJ2-5, is KAGVTQTPRYLIKTRGQQVTLSCSPISGHRSVSWYQQTPGQGLQFLFEYFSETQRNKGNFPGRFSGRQFSNSRSEMNVSTLELGDSALYLCASSLSLGVGETQYFGPGTRLLVL.

In this sample, this clonotype turned up a few times. Sequence at one end of the junction differs from germline and may be a read error. The chain uses TRBV5-1 and TRBJ2-1, with a possible D match to TRBD2 (5 bases). This CDR3 region has 14 residues. Looked up from germline, CDR1 is SGHRS and CDR2 is YFSETQ. The CDR3 sequence is CASSPEDSNNEQFF. The CDR3 DNA reads as TGCGCCAGCAGCCCGGAGGACTCCAACAATGAGCAGTTCTTC.

The chain couples TRBV4-2 to TRBJ2-1; TRBD2 aligns across 13 bases. The end of the DNA fits TRBJ2-7 better, so the J call may be wrong. The CDR3 spans 17 residues. Germline V gives CDR1 LGHNA, CDR2 YNFKEQ. DNA of the CDR3: TGTGCCAGCAGCCTTGGACTAGCGGGAGATCTCCGCAATGAGCAGTACTTC. Protein: CASSLGLAGDLRNEQYF.

This clonotype has just a few counts. The chain joins TRBV5-1 to TRBJ2-1; the D call may be TRBD1 or TRBD2 (6 bases each). Trimming left V 0 bases short and J 7 bases short, with 20 bases between. This CDR3 is 17 amino acids long. The germline CDR1 and CDR2 sequences are SGHRS and YFSETQ. CDR3 sequence (DNA): TGCGCCAGCAGCTTGGCCCGCTGGGGTAGGGGGGAAAATGAGCAGTTCTTC. It is translated as CASSLARWGRGENEQFF.

This clonotype was observed a handful of times. CDR3 protein: CAWTGLANEQFF. CDR3 in DNA: TGTGCCTGGACTGGACTAGCGAATGAGCAGTTCTTC. The V and J genes are TRBV30 and TRBJ2-1; TRBD2 aligns across 9 bases. Looked up from germline, CDR1 is GTSNPN and CDR2 is SVGIG (reference sequence). J lost 7 bases, V lost 4 bases, and 2 bases had no gene match. The CDR3 is 12 residues long.

A few counts support this clonotype. The CDR3 loop is CSAVGSGEQYF. The CDR3 DNA reads as TGCAGCGCCGTTGGGTCGGGGGAGCAGTACTTC. The chain couples TRBV29-1 to TRBJ2-7; TRBD2 might be the D (5 bases). The V gene lost 7 bases and the J gene lost 7 bases, with 14 bases spanning the gap. Germline-derived CDR1 and CDR2 are SQVTM and ANQGSEA. This CDR3 spans 11 amino acids.

This clonotype appeared a few times. V is TRBV28 and J is TRBJ1-2; D is unclear. From germline, CDR1 is MDHEN and CDR2 SYDVKM. Trimming pared 4 bases from V and 8 bases from J, leaving 17 bases between. CDR3 length: 14 residues. The CDR3 loop is CASSSHMFSRGYTF. As DNA, the CDR3 is TGTGCCAGCAGTTCCCACATGTTTTCCAGAGGCTACACCTTC.

This clonotype appeared a few times. The CDR3 sequence: CASSFSGRAKDEQFF. The CDR3 DNA is TGTGCCAGCAGTTTTAGCGGGAGGGCCAAGGATGAGCAGTTCTTC. The chain uses TRBV27 and TRBJ2-1, with 11 bases matching TRBD2. The CDR3 is 15 residues long. J was trimmed by 8 bases and V by 3 bases; bases with no gene match: 6. CDR1 MNHEY and CDR2 SMNVEV come from the germline V gene (reference sequence).

CDR3 bases: TGCAGCGTCGACCTAGCGGGATTGGTCAATGAGCAGTTCTTC. Amino acids: CSVDLAGLVNEQFF. The rearrangement links TRBV29-1 to TRBJ2-1; 9 bases align to TRBD2. The CDR3 runs to 14 residues. Looked up from germline, CDR1 is SQVTM and CDR2 is ANQGSEA. The junction had 9 bases not matched to a gene; V was cut back by 6 bases and J by 6 bases.

V and J are TRBV6-2 or TRBV6-3 and TRBJ2-5; maybe TRBD2 (5 bases). The last part of the DNA fits TRBJ2-7 better; the J call may be wrong. The germline V gene encodes CDR1 MNHEY and CDR2 SVGEGT. CDR3 size: 15 residues. CDR3 region: CASSYLRGSAYEQYF. CDR3 coding DNA: TGTGCCAGCAGTTATCTCCGGGGAAGCGCGTACGAGCAGTACTTC.

This chain connects TRBV10-3 to TRBJ2-7, with 7 bases lining up with TRBD2. CDR1 and CDR2 from the germline V gene are ENHRY and SYGVKD. This CDR3 comprises 16 residues. Losses at the gene ends were 0 bases for V and 2 bases for J; bases not matched to a gene: 7. CDR3 in DNA: TGTGCCATCAGTGAGTCTCTACAGCGGGGAGCCTACGAGCAGTACTTC. Translating gives CAISESLQRGAYEQYF.

The J gene is TRBJ2-3, the V gene TRBV12-3 or TRBV12-4; D uncertain. Between the trimmed V and J ends, which lost 6 bases and 15 bases, there was a span of 25 bases. This CDR3 is built from 14 residues. In nucleotides, the CDR3 is TGTGCCAGCAGAATCGGTGCGCTCGCAGATACGGAATATTTT. This translates into CASRIGALADTEYF.

The gene calls are TRBV28 and TRBJ1-2; D gene uncertain. The CDR3 loop spans 13 amino acids. Per the germline V gene, CDR1 is MDHEN and CDR2 is SYDVKM. V was cut by 7 bases and J by 0 bases, with 9 bases left in between. CDR3 coding DNA: TGTGCCAGCAAGCCACCCCCTAACTATGGCTACACCTTC. It encodes CASKPPPNYGYTF.

The chain links TRBV20-1 to TRBJ2-1; no definite D call. The CDR3 is 13 amino acids. Germline V gives CDR1 DFQATT, CDR2 SNEGSKA (reference sequence). V shed 4 bases and J shed 4 bases, with 11 bases lying between them. The CDR3 nucleotides read TGCAGTGCTATAGGCCCAAGTTACAATGAGCAGTTCTTC. It is translated as CSAIGPSYNEQFF.

On this clonotype itself: Mismatch with germline at one junction end may stem from a read error. The gene calls are TRBV29-1 and TRBJ1-5, with 8 bases aligning to TRBD1. The CDR3 totals 13 residues. Germline CDR1 reads SQVTM; CDR2 reads ANQGSEA. CDR3 region: CSVKTGQDQPQPF. The CDR3 DNA sequence: TGCAGCGTGAAGACGGGACAGGATCAGCCCCAGCCTTTT.

This clonotype was picked up a small number of times. The chain recombines TRBV12-3 or TRBV12-4 with TRBJ2-5; 9 bases match TRBD2. The CDR3 runs 16 residues. Unmatched junction bases numbered 6, after V lost 2 bases and J lost 2 bases. The CDR3 spells CASSLNRLAAQETQYF. Here the CDR3 DNA reads TGTGCCAGCAGTTTAAACCGACTAGCGGCTCAAGAGACCCAGTACTTC.

This clonotype was picked up a small number of times. The genes are TRBV10-3 and TRBJ1-1; D gene uncertain. In germline, CDR1 is ENHRY, CDR2 SYGVKD. V was shortened by 10 bases and J by 5 bases, with 11 bases between the two germline ends. There are 11 residues in the CDR3. This CDR3 reads CASRVGTEAFF. The CDR3 nucleotides read TGTGCCAGCCGGGTGGGGACTGAAGCTTTCTTT.

The chain recombines TRBV27 with TRBJ2-7; 9 bases agree with TRBD2. The trim removed 5 bases at V and 7 bases at J, leaving 12 bases unmatched. The CDR3 is made up of 15 amino acids. Germline V gene data show CDR1 as MNHEY and CDR2 as SMNVEV (reference sequence). CDR3 nucleotides: TGTGCCAGCAGTCCCTCAGCGGGAGGAGTGAGGGAGCAGTACTTC. Translated: CASSPSAGGVREQYF.

This rearrangement joins TRBV7-2 to TRBJ2-5; D is unresolved. This CDR3 comprises 14 residues. Germline CDR1 and CDR2: SGHTA and FQGNSA. The germline V and J ends were trimmed by 1 base and 1 base, with 7 bases remaining between them. The CDR3 sequence: CASSLDLPQETQYF. The CDR3 DNA reads as TGTGCCAGCAGCTTAGACCTGCCCCAAGAGACCCAGTACTTC.

This clonotype has more than one count but fewer than ten. V and J are TRBV27 and TRBJ2-2; 8 positions agree with TRBD2. The CDR3 is 15 residues long. Germline V gene data show CDR1 as MNHEY and CDR2 as SMNVEV (reference sequence). The V segment lost 6 bases and the J segment 1 base; nucleotides outside the gene matches: 4. The chain's CDR3 is CASSLREVNTGELFF. The CDR3 DNA sequence: TGTGCCAGCAGCTTGCGGGAGGTGAACACCGGGGAGCTGTTTTTT.

The V and J genes are TRBV4-1 and TRBJ2-1; TRBD1 aligns across 11 bases. The CDR3 has 17 amino acids. Germline V gene sequence: CDR1 MGHRA, CDR2 YSYEKL. Trimming at V came to 1 base and at J to 8 bases, leaving 10 bases not matched to a gene. The CDR3: CASSQVVTGQGAYEQFF. The CDR3 DNA reads TGCGCCAGCAGCCAAGTGGTTACAGGACAGGGGGCCTATGAGCAGTTCTTC.

The V and J genes are TRBV20-1 and TRBJ2-4; 10 bases are a match to TRBD1. The CDR3 consists of 13 residues. J gave up 9 bases and V 5 bases, and 7 bases lay outside the gene matches. The germline CDR1 and CDR2 sequences are DFQATT and SNEGSKA (reference sequence). CDR3 sequence: CSARGQGVGIQYF. The CDR3 bases are TGCAGTGCTCGCGGACAGGGGGTGGGCATTCAGTACTTC.

V usage is TRBV5-1 and J usage is TRBJ2-3, with TRBD2 as a possible D gene (6 bases). V was pared by 4 bases and J by 1 base, with 10 bases between. The CDR3 is made up of 14 amino acids. Germline V gene sequence: CDR1 SGHRS, CDR2 YFSETQ. The CDR3 loop reads CASSMTRGTDTQYF. The CDR3 DNA sequence: TGCGCCAGCAGCATGACTAGGGGCACAGATACGCAGTATTTT. Using reference TRBV5-1 and TRBJ2-3 for the parts outside the CDR3, the full variable domain is KAGVTQTPRYLIKTRGQQVTLSCSPISGHRSVSWYQQTPGQGLQFLFEYFSETQRNKGNFPGRFSGRQFSNSRSEMNVSTLELGDSALYLCASSMTRGTDTQYFGPGTRLTVL.

This clonotype has a handful of counts. The CDR3 sequence: CASSLRDRLAGGLSSYNEQFF. CDR3 coding DNA: TGCGCCAGCAGCTTGAGGGATCGACTAGCGGGGGGCCTAAGCTCCTACAATGAGCAGTTCTTC. V and J are TRBV5-1 and TRBJ2-1; 13 bases match TRBD2. This CDR3 is 21 amino acids long. Per germline, CDR1 SGHRS and CDR2 YFSETQ. V was pared by 1 base and J by 0 bases, with 13 bases of the junction left unmatched.

In nucleotides, the CDR3 is TGCAGTGCTAGAGTTGGCAGTCCGAATTCACCCCTCCACTTT. Protein product: CSARVGSPNSPLHF. The chain couples TRBV20-1 to TRBJ1-6; D uncertain. Trimming removed 1 base at V and 7 bases at J, with 11 bases between. This CDR3 comprises 14 residues. Per germline, CDR1 DFQATT and CDR2 SNEGSKA (reference sequence).

This clonotype was observed a few times. V is TRBV7-2 and J is TRBJ2-1, with a tentative D call TRBD2 (6 bases). Germline V gives CDR1 SGHTA, CDR2 FQGNSA. This CDR3 is 14 amino acids long. Trimming shortened V by 1 base and J by 7 bases, and 11 bases separated the two germline ends. The CDR3 DNA is TGTGCCAGCAGCTTAGGTCTAGCGTGGAATGAGCAGTTCTTC. Translation: CASSLGLAWNEQFF. The full variable domain, its missing parts supplied by reference TRBV7-2 and TRBJ2-1, is GAGVSQSPSNKVTEKGKDVELRCDPISGHTALYWYRQSLGQGLEFLIYFQGNSAPDKSGLPSDRFSAERTGGSVSTLTIQRTQQEDSAVYLCASSLGLAWNEQFFGPGTRLTVL.

This clonotype occurred a few times. The chain uses TRBV5-5 and TRBJ2-1; TRBD2 agrees at 8 bases. J gave up 6 bases and V 1 base, and 12 bases lay outside the gene matches. The CDR3 spans 17 residues. Germline CDR1 reads SGHKS; CDR2 reads YYEKEE (reference sequence). Here the CDR3 reads CASSLSPSGGPLNEQFF. The DNA for the CDR3 is TGTGCCAGCAGCTTGAGCCCCAGCGGGGGCCCTCTCAATGAGCAGTTCTTC.

The chain uses TRBV6-1 and TRBJ1-2; TRBD1 might be the D (5 bases). Germline CDR1 MNHNS, CDR2 SASEGT. The V end lost 2 bases, the J end lost 4 bases, and 20 bases lay between the germline ends. The CDR3 is made up of 17 amino acids. The CDR3 protein is CASSENIKTALIYGYTF. The CDR3 DNA sequence: TGTGCCAGCAGTGAAAATATAAAGACAGCTCTGATCTATGGCTACACCTTC.